Listed below are T cell receptor beta chains from one sample, sequenced in a study of response to subunit inactivated influenza vaccine. TCRdb used MiXCR to reprocess the RT-PCR reads, holding one entry per CDR3 protein. Here the sample spans 430,000 or so distinct CDR3 sequences, approximately 9.9% being singletons. Sequenced here: PBMCs from blood, sampled roughly 47 days after vaccination. These receptors originate from a man aged 50-60 years who received an inactivated influenza vaccine. Both conserved end residues are part of each CDR3. The D gene is left open where the match is weak. Clone sizes are given selectively: once, few, many, or a class where the clone is expanded.

j_gene: TRBJ1-5; abundance: .; v_gene: TRBV2; d_gene: .; CDR3aa: CASSKRDPTVGDSNQPQHF; CDR3nt: TGTGCCAGCAGCAAACGAGACCCGACAGTAGGGGATAGCAATCAGCCCCAGCATTTT
j_gene: TRBJ1-2; abundance: many; v_gene: TRBV10-3; d_gene: .; CDR3aa: CAISQEGTVYGYTF; CDR3nt: TGTGCCATCAGTCAGGAAGGGACTGTCTATGGCTACACCTTC
j_gene: TRBJ2-1; abundance: many; v_gene: TRBV29-1; d_gene: TRBD2; CDR3aa: CSVVAGGPYNEQFF; CDR3nt: TGCAGCGTAGTAGCGGGAGGGCCCTACAATGAGCAGTTCTTC
j_gene: TRBJ1-6; abundance: .; v_gene: TRBV5-1; d_gene: .; CDR3aa: CASSLDVVRSNSPLHF; CDR3nt: TGCGCCAGCAGCTTGGACGTTGTCAGGAGTAATTCACCCCTCCACTTT
j_gene: TRBJ2-2; abundance: many; v_gene: TRBV11-2; d_gene: TRBD2; CDR3aa: CASSLVFGGRVVATGELFF; CDR3nt: TGTGCCAGCAGCTTAGTTTTCGGCGGGAGGGTCGTTGCCACCGGGGAGCTGTTTTTT
j_gene: TRBJ2-3; abundance: few; v_gene: TRBV6-2/TRBV6-3; d_gene: .; CDR3aa: CASSSSGLGTDTQYF; CDR3nt: TGTGCCAGCAGTTCCTCGGGCCTCGGCACAGATACGCAGTATTTT
j_gene: TRBJ2-5; abundance: .; v_gene: TRBV7-6; d_gene: .; CDR3aa: CASSTVQETQYF; CDR3nt: TGTGCCAGCAGCACAGTCCAAGAGACCCAGTACTTC
j_gene: TRBJ1-4; abundance: few; v_gene: TRBV28; d_gene: .; CDR3aa: CASSLIASTNEKLFF; CDR3nt: TGTGCCAGCAGTTTAATCGCCTCAACTAATGAAAAACTGTTTTTT
j_gene: TRBJ2-3; abundance: .; v_gene: TRBV15; d_gene: .; CDR3aa: CATSRVHGTDTQYF; CDR3nt: TGTGCCACCAGCAGAGTCCATGGTACAGATACGCAGTATTTT
j_gene: TRBJ2-5; abundance: .; v_gene: TRBV20-1; d_gene: .; CDR3aa: CSARSSTVGTQYF; CDR3nt: TGCAGTGCTAGATCCTCGACGGTGGGGACCCAGTACTTC
j_gene: TRBJ2-1; abundance: many; v_gene: TRBV6-6; d_gene: .; CDR3aa: CATINSPPRPGGLRHSYNEQFF; CDR3nt: TGTGCCACTATCAATTCCCCCCCCCGACCCGGGGGCCTGAGGCACTCCTACAATGAGCAGTTCTTC
j_gene: TRBJ2-1; abundance: .; v_gene: TRBV6-2/TRBV6-3; d_gene: .; CDR3aa: CASCYRLGQFF; CDR3nt: TGTGCCAGCTGTTACAGACTGGGGCAGTTCTTC
j_gene: TRBJ2-4; abundance: once; v_gene: TRBV20-1; d_gene: .; CDR3aa: CSARDTTGGYIQYF; CDR3nt: TGCAGTGCTAGAGATACCACTGGTGGGTACATTCAGTACTTC
j_gene: TRBJ2-3; abundance: .; v_gene: TRBV7-9; d_gene: .; CDR3aa: CASSEGDPRPTDTQYF; CDR3nt: TGTGCCAGCAGCGAGGGAGACCCGCGCCCCACAGATACGCAGTATTTT
j_gene: TRBJ2-7; abundance: few; v_gene: TRBV7-9; d_gene: .; CDR3aa: CASSPGIAPYEQYF; CDR3nt: TGTGCCAGCAGCCCCGGGATAGCTCCCTACGAGCAGTACTTC
j_gene: TRBJ2-7; abundance: many; v_gene: TRBV20-1; d_gene: .; CDR3aa: CSARDPPEQYF; CDR3nt: TGCAGTGCTAGAGATCCCCCCGAGCAGTACTTC
j_gene: TRBJ2-1; abundance: many; v_gene: TRBV5-1; d_gene: TRBD2; CDR3aa: CASSLVAGGSYNEQFF; CDR3nt: TGCGCCAGCAGCTTGGTAGCGGGAGGGTCCTACAATGAGCAGTTCTTC
j_gene: TRBJ2-1; abundance: many; v_gene: TRBV6-1; d_gene: TRBD2; CDR3aa: CASFRASGHNEQFF; CDR3nt: TGTGCCAGCTTCCGGGCTAGCGGCCACAATGAGCAGTTCTTC
j_gene: TRBJ2-4; abundance: .; v_gene: TRBV29-1; d_gene: TRBD2; CDR3aa: CSVRNPGGVIQYF; CDR3nt: TGCAGCGTCCGGAACCCGGGAGGGGTCATTCAGTACTTC
j_gene: TRBJ2-1; abundance: .; v_gene: TRBV20-1; d_gene: TRBD2; CDR3aa: CSARSGRAGNEQFF; CDR3nt: TGCAGTGCTAGAAGCGGGAGGGCCGGGAATGAGCAGTTCTTC
j_gene: TRBJ1-1; abundance: few; v_gene: TRBV29-1; d_gene: TRBD1; CDR3aa: CSVSDRDRRTEAFF; CDR3nt: TGCAGCGTTTCGGACCGGGACAGAAGGACTGAAGCTTTCTTT
j_gene: TRBJ2-3; abundance: many; v_gene: TRBV29-1; d_gene: TRBD2; CDR3aa: CSASGTSGGTDTQYF; CDR3nt: TGCAGCGCATCCGGGACTAGCGGGGGCACAGATACGCAGTATTTT
j_gene: TRBJ2-2; abundance: few; v_gene: TRBV18; d_gene: .; CDR3aa: CASSPTREEANTGELFF; CDR3nt: TGTGCCAGCTCACCAACCAGGGAAGAGGCGAACACCGGGGAGCTGTTTTTT
j_gene: TRBJ2-5; abundance: few; v_gene: TRBV5-1; d_gene: TRBD1; CDR3aa: CASSWGTAEETQYF; CDR3nt: TGCGCCAGCAGCTGGGGGACAGCAGAAGAGACCCAGTACTTC
j_gene: TRBJ2-4; abundance: few; v_gene: TRBV11-2; d_gene: TRBD1; CDR3aa: CASSSGARSTGFQLYIQYF; CDR3nt: TGTGCCAGCAGCTCGGGCGCCAGATCGACAGGGTTTCAGTTATACATTCAGTACTTC
j_gene: TRBJ2-1; abundance: few; v_gene: TRBV12-3/TRBV12-4; d_gene: .; CDR3aa: CASSPDQKFYNEQFF; CDR3nt: TGTGCCAGCAGCCCGGACCAAAAATTCTACAATGAGCAGTTCTTC
j_gene: TRBJ1-5; abundance: few; v_gene: TRBV6-1; d_gene: .; CDR3aa: CASSATGPGNQPQHF; CDR3nt: TGTGCCAGCAGTGCCACAGGGCCCGGCAATCAGCCCCAGCATTTT
j_gene: TRBJ2-3; abundance: few; v_gene: TRBV5-5; d_gene: TRBD2; CDR3aa: CATATSGTDTQYF; CDR3nt: TGTGCCACCGCGACTAGCGGCACAGATACGCAGTATTTT
j_gene: TRBJ2-7; abundance: few; v_gene: TRBV30; d_gene: TRBD1; CDR3aa: CAWSRDRGGYEQYF; CDR3nt: TGTGCCTGGAGTAGGGACAGGGGAGGGTACGAGCAGTACTTC
j_gene: TRBJ2-7; abundance: .; v_gene: TRBV7-2; d_gene: .; CDR3aa: CASSLFHRGLGSYEQYF; CDR3nt: TGTGCCAGCAGCTTATTTCATCGGGGACTGGGCTCCTACGAGCAGTACTTC
j_gene: TRBJ2-7; abundance: many; v_gene: TRBV4-1; d_gene: .; CDR3aa: CASSLSGGFYEQYF; CDR3nt: TGCGCCAGCAGCCTCAGCGGAGGGTTCTACGAGCAGTACTTC
j_gene: TRBJ2-3; abundance: many; v_gene: TRBV20-1; d_gene: .; CDR3aa: CSASGGSSTDTQYF; CDR3nt: TGCAGTGCTAGCGGGGGCTCTAGCACAGATACGCAGTATTTT
j_gene: TRBJ1-2; abundance: few; v_gene: TRBV12-3/TRBV12-4; d_gene: .; CDR3aa: CATSWAGGYTF; CDR3nt: TGTGCCACCAGCTGGGCGGGTGGCTACACCTTC
j_gene: TRBJ2-5; abundance: .; v_gene: TRBV3-1; d_gene: .; CDR3aa: CASRLMEETQYF; CDR3nt: TGTGCCAGCAGACTCATGGAAGAGACCCAGTACTTC
j_gene: TRBJ2-7; abundance: .; v_gene: TRBV20-1; d_gene: TRBD2; CDR3aa: CSAETSGGSYEQYF; CDR3nt: TGCAGTGCTGAAACTAGCGGTGGATCCTACGAGCAGTACTTC
j_gene: TRBJ2-1; abundance: .; v_gene: TRBV28; d_gene: .; CDR3aa: CASSPLRGTLESSYNEQFF; CDR3nt: TGTGCCAGCAGCCCTTTGAGGGGGACGCTAGAAAGCTCCTACAATGAGCAGTTCTTC
j_gene: TRBJ2-7; abundance: .; v_gene: TRBV20-1; d_gene: TRBD1; CDR3aa: CSARDPIARGPYEQYF; CDR3nt: TGCAGTGCTAGAGATCCTATCGCCAGGGGGCCTTACGAGCAGTACTTC